The entry that follows covers one TCR beta chain sequence. Its specificity is not known. The CDR3 length is 13 residues. Germline V gene data show CDR1 as SEHNR and CDR2 as FQNEAQ (reference sequence). V gave up 6 bases and J gave up 7 bases; unmatched junction bases: 5. This sample was included in a study of cytomegalovirus exposure and HLA in healthy donors. As for the study in general: The platform used for the approximately 120 validation repertoires matched that of the approximately 670 first-cohort repertoires, a later analysis reported. Overall study results and limits: It was reportedly the case that the classifier diagnosed cytomegalovirus status with high specificity and sensitivity. In vitro work confirmed that a few CMV-associated chains recognize CMV antigens.

Using immunoSEQ multiplex PCR, the repertoire was profiled, and TCRdb retains in-frame clones only, with some absent. The sample contains about 98,000 clones, approximately 88% of which appear only once. The origin of this receptor is a woman aged 25 to 39 in good health and CMV-seronegative. Specimen: PBMCs. This rearrangement joins TRBV7-9 to TRBJ1-5; TRBD1 matches 8 bases. DNA for the CDR3: TGTGCCAGCAGTCGTACAGGGGGACAGCCCCAGCATTTT. Encoded protein: CASSRTGGQPQHF.